The clone carrying this T cell receptor beta chain appeared a few times. What it recognizes is unknown. The record originates from a study of T cells in Graves' hyperthyroidism and ophthalmopathy. Findings and limits, study-wide: The model's output predicted ophthalmopathy at a median of about 5.9 months prior to onset.

The investigators amplified TCR beta CDR3 regions from RNA transcripts. The TCR CDR3 first-round RT-PCR relied on the HTBI primer set. Each CDR3 protein is one row after TCRdb ran MiXCR on the multiplex PCR reads. Of a few hundred thousand distinct CDR3 sequences in the sample, 15% to 18% were seen once. Germline values: CDR1 MDHEN, CDR2 SYDVKM. CDR3 size: 13 residues. Trimming removed 7 bases at V and 3 bases at J, with 12 bases between. This clonotype was sampled from a woman aged 25 to 39 with Graves' hyperthyroidism. This chain uses TRBV28 with TRBJ2-5; D is possibly TRBD1 (5 bases). The sample consisted of blood. CDR3 region: CASIRAGKETQYF. CDR3 sequence (DNA): TGTGCCAGCATAAGGGCAGGGAAAGAGACCCAGTACTTC. Together with reference TRBV28 and TRBJ2-5, the CDR3 gives the full variable domain: DVKVTQSSRYLVKRTGEKVFLECVQDMDHENMFWYRQDPGLGLRLIYFSYDVKMKEKGDIPEGYSVSREKKERFSLILESASTNQTSMYLCASIRAGKETQYFGPGTRLLVL.